This TCR beta chain was obtained from a study of Ad26.COV2.S vaccination and SARS-CoV-2 variants. Study-wide results and limits: Responses of spike-specific T cells (both CD8+ and CD4+) reportedly showed substantial breadth after vaccination. Individuals receiving vaccine had higher spike-specific TCR breadth than placebo recipients did. With respect to non-spike TCR breadth, vaccine and placebo recipients were similar.

A remark on this clone: Its antigen remains unknown.

Treatment of the sample: roughly 19 received Ad26.COV2.S at low or high dose, single or two shots; roughly five received placebo; per-sample allocation not given. Collection of the samples took place on day 63 after the first injection of vaccine or placebo. The donor was a Boston adult aged 18-55 years. The assay was immunoSEQ multiplex PCR, and TCRdb's table has in-frame clones only and misses some. The sample has a few hundred thousand clones; about 90% are singletons. Trimming shortened V by 4 bases and J by 3 bases, and 16 bases separated the two germline ends. The CDR3 runs 16 residues. CDR1 is MNHEY and CDR2 is SVGAGI in the germline V gene.

The TCR originated in a person between 18 and 60 years old who received the Ad26.COV2.S COVID-19 vaccine or a placebo. The V and J genes are TRBV6-5 and TRBJ2-1, with a possible D match to TRBD2 (7 bases). Sequenced material: peripheral blood, taken in a trial of Ad26.COV2.S vaccine versus placebo. The CDR3 region is CASSFEEGGHYNEQFF. DNA for the CDR3: TGTGCCAGCAGTTTCGAGGAGGGGGGGCACTACAATGAGCAGTTCTTC.